The sample holds a few counts of the clone carrying this T cell receptor (beta chain). No antigen is known for it. Libraries were prepared by immunoSEQ multiplex PCR; TCRdb keeps only in-frame clonotypes and omits some of them. The repertoire holds 150,000 to 200,000 clones, 85% to 95% seen once, with more than 0.8% in the top ten. The sample is drawn from a study of T cell responses to AZD1222 COVID-19 vaccine. Broader study findings: Only five to seven AZD1222 recipients were seropositive at baseline.

Germline-derived CDR1 and CDR2 are SGHTA and FQGTGA. With 5 bases removed from V and 6 bases from J, the gap between germline ends came to 16 bases. CDR3 size: 14 residues. It was second doses at about 4 or about 12 weeks that were pooled. This receptor was taken from an adult who received the AZD1222 COVID-19 vaccine. Sequenced here: peripheral blood, sampled 28 days after the second AZD1222 dose. The chain joins TRBV7-3 to TRBJ1-2; D possibly corresponds to TRBD1 (6 bases). DNA of the CDR3: TGTGCCAGCAGCGTAAACCAGGGGTCGGATGGCTACACCTTC. Translated, it gives CASSVNQGSDGYTF. Full variable domain (outside the CDR3, taken from reference TRBV7-3 and TRBJ1-2): GAGVSQTPSNKVTEKGKYVELRCDPISGHTALYWYRQSLGQGPEFLIYFQGTGAADDSGLPNDRFFAVRPEGSVSTLKIQRTERGDSAVYLCASSVNQGSDGYTFGSGTRLTVV.